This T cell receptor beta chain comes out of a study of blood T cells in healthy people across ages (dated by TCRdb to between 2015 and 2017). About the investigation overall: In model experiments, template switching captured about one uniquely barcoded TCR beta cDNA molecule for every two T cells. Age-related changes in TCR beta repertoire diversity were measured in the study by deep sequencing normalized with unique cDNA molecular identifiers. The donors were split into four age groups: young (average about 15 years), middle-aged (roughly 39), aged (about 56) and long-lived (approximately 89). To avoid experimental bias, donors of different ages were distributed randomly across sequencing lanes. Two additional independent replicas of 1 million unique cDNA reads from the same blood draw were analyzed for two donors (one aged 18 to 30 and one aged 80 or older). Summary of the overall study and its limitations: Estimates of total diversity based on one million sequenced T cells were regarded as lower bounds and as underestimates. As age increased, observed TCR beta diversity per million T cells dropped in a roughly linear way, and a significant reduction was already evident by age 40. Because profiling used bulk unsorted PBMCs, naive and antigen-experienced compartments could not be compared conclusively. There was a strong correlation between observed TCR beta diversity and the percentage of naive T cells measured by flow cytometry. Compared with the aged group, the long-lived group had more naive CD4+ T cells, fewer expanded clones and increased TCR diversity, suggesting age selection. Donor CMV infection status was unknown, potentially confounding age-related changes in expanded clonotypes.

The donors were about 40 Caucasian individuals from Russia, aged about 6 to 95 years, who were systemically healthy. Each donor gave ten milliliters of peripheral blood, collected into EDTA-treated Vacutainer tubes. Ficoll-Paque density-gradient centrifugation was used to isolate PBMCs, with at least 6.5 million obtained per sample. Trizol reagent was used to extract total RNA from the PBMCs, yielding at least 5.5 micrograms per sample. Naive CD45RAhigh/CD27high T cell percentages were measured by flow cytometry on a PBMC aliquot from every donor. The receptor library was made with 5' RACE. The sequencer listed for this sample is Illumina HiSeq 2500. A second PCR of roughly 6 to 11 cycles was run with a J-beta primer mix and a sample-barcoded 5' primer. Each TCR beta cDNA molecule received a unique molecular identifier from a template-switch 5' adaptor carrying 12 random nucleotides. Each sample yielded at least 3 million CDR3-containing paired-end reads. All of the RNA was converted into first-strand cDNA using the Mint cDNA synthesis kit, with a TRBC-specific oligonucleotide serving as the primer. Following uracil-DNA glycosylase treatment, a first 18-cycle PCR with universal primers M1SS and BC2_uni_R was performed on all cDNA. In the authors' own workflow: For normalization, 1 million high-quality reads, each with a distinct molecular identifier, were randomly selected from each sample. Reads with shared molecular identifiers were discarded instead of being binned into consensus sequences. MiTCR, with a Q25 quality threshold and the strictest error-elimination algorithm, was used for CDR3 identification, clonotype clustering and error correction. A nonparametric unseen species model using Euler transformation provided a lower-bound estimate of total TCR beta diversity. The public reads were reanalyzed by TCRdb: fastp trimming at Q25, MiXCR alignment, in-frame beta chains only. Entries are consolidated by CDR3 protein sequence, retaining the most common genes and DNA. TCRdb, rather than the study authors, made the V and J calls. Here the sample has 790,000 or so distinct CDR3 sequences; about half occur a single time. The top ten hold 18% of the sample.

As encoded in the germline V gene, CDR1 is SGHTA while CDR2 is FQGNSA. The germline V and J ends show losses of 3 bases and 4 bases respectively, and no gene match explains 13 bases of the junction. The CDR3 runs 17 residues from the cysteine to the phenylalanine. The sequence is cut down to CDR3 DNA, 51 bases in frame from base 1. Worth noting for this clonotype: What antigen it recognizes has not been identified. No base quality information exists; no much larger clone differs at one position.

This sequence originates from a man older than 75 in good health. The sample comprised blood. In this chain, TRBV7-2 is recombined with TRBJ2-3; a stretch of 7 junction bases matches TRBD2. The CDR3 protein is CASSLPDGRRSSDTQYF. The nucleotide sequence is TGTGCCAGCAGCTTGCCCGACGGGAGGAGGTCTTCAGATACGCAGTATTTT. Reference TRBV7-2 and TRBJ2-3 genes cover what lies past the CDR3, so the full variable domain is GAGVSQSPSNKVTEKGKDVELRCDPISGHTALYWYRQSLGQGLEFLIYFQGNSAPDKSGLPSDRFSAERTGGSVSTLTIQRTQQEDSAVYLCASSLPDGRRSSDTQYFGPGTRLTVL.